Listed below are T cell receptor beta chains from one sample, sequenced in a study of blood T cell repertoires in COVID-19. The method was immunoSEQ multiplex PCR; TCRdb's version includes in-frame clones alone and lacks a portion of them. The sample has 210,000 or so clones, 83% seen once. Sequenced sample: PBMCs or T cells enriched from blood (not recorded which). These receptors all stem from a woman between 45 and 65 years old who had been exposed to COVID-19. CDR3s include the opening cysteine and the closing phenylalanine or tryptophan. The D gene is left open where the match is weak. Rows may omit the clone size; those that give it use once, few, many or a size class.

D | J | V | size | CDR3 | DNA
TRBD1 | TRBJ2-4 | TRBV5-1 | NA | CASSSDGTGGIQYF | TGCGCCAGCAGCAGCGACGGGACAGGAGGTATTCAGTACTTC
NA | TRBJ1-6 | TRBV5-1 | NA | CASSLEETGNSPLHF | TGCGCCAGCAGCTTGGAAGAAACGGGGAATTCACCCCTCCACTTT
NA | TRBJ1-3 | TRBV4-3 | NA | CASSQDPPGSNSGNTIYF | TGCGCCAGCAGCCAAGATCCCCCAGGATCGAACTCTGGAAACACCATATATTTT
NA | TRBJ2-5 | TRBV7-9 | NA | CASSSRTVQETQYF | TGTGCCAGCAGCTCAAGGACAGTCCAAGAGACCCAGTACTTC
TRBD1 | TRBJ1-1 | TRBV6-2/TRBV6-3 | NA | CASSYPNSGTGGRPEAFF | TGTGCCAGCAGTTACCCCAATTCCGGGACAGGGGGCAGGCCTGAAGCTTTCTTT
NA | TRBJ2-5 | TRBV24-1 | NA | CATSDGGKETQYF | TGTGCCACCAGTGATGGAGGGAAAGAGACCCAGTACTTC
TRBD1 | TRBJ1-1 | TRBV27 | NA | CASIRGTEAFF | TGTGCCAGCATCAGGGGGACTGAAGCTTTCTTT
NA | TRBJ1-1 | TRBV6-4 | NA | CASRGNTEAFF | TGTGCCAGCCGGGGGAACACTGAAGCTTTCTTT
TRBD1 | TRBJ1-1 | TRBV10-3 | NA | CAISEQGGRTEAFF | TGTGCCATCAGTGAGCAGGGGGGAAGGACTGAAGCTTTCTTT
TRBD1 | TRBJ2-3 | TRBV6-6 | NA | CASSPGQGTQYF | TGTGCCAGCAGCCCCGGACAGGGAACGCAGTATTTT
NA | TRBJ1-1 | TRBV15 | NA | CATSRATGLAFF | TGTGCCACCAGCAGAGCAACAGGGCTAGCTTTCTTT
NA | TRBJ1-1 | TRBV6-1 | NA | CASSETNPFLEAFF | TGTGCCAGCAGTGAAACAAATCCGTTCTTAGAAGCTTTCTTT
TRBD2 | TRBJ2-3 | TRBV4-1 | few | CASSQLDRGGTDTQYF | TGCGCCAGCAGCCAACTAGACCGGGGGGGCACAGATACGCAGTATTTT
TRBD1 | TRBJ1-1 | TRBV7-3 | few | CASSQGGLETEAFF | TGTGCCAGCAGCCAGGGGGGCCTTGAGACTGAAGCTTTCTTT
NA | TRBJ1-1 | TRBV18 | NA | CASSFTSQGNTEAFF | TGTGCCAGCTCATTCACCTCACAGGGGAACACTGAAGCTTTCTTT